This note documents a single TCR beta chain sequence. Its specificity is not known. The sample is drawn from a study of CD8 T cells in Susac syndrome. Overall study findings and caveats: A relatively small number of individuals underwent TCR sequencing and HLA analysis.

This CDR3 is built from 14 residues. CDR1 and CDR2 from the germline V gene are SGDLS and YYNGEE. Trimming left V 2 bases short and J 1 base short, with 9 bases between. RNA totalling roughly 0.45 to 1 ug underwent reverse transcription with random hexamers. The CDR3 of TCR beta was amplified by immunoSEQ multiplex PCR across 54 Vbeta and 13 Jbeta. TCRdb passed the immunoSEQ multiplex PCR reads through MiXCR, listing each CDR3 protein once. This table holds under 150,000 distinct CDR3 sequences, approximately 94% found once. The chain has TRBV9 and TRBJ1-1; no clear D gene. This sequence originates from a human donor with multiple sclerosis. What was sequenced was CD4+ T cells from PBMCs. The CDR3 region has the DNA TGTGCCAGCAGCGTCCGGGGAGGGAACACTGAAGCTTTCTTT. This gives the protein CASSVRGGNTEAFF.